This TCR beta chain came from a study of PD-L1 blockade in urothelial cancer. Some clones are missing from TCRdb's copy, which holds only in-frame ones; the method was immunoSEQ multiplex PCR. This sample has about 50,000 clones, with 79% found just once. With regard to this clone: The antigen is undetermined.

Findings and caveats of the study: In blood sampled pretreatment, TCR clonality below the median predicted better survival.

Specified time point: pretreatment peripheral blood. Germline CDR1 is SGHDT and CDR2 is YYEEEE. This CDR3 spans 15 amino acids. V trimming: 6 bases; J trimming: 7 bases; junction bases outside the gene matches: 12. The receptor was derived from a man in his 70s with urothelial cancer. The V and J genes are TRBV5-6 and TRBJ2-5, with 10 bases lining up with TRBD2. The sequencing here drew on PBMCs, taken around atezolizumab (anti-PD-L1) treatment. The CDR3 is CASTAASGSWGTQYF. The CDR3 bases are TGTGCCAGCACCGCGGCTAGCGGGAGCTGGGGGACCCAGTACTTC.